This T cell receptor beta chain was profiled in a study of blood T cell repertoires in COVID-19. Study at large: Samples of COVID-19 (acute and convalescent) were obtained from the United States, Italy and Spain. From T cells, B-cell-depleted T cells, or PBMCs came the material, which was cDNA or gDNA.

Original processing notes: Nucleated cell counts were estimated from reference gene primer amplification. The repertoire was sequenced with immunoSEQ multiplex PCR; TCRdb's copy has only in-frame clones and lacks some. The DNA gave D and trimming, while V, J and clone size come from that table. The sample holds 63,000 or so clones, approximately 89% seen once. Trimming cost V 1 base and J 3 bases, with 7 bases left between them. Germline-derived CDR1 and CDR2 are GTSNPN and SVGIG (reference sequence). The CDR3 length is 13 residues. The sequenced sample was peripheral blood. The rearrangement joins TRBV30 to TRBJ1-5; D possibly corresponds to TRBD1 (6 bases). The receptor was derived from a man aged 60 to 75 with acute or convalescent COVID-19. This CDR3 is CAWSGQVNQPQHF. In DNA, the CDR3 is TGTGCCTGGAGTGGACAGGTCAATCAGCCCCAGCATTTT.